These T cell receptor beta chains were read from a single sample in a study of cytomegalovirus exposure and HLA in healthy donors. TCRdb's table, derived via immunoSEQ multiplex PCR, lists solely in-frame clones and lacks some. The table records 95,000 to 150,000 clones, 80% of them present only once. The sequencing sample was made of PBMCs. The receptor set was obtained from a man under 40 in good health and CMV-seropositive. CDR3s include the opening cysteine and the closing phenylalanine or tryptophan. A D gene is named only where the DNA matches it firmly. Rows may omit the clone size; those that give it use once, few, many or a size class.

CDR3aa: CASSLTGEGTEAFF
CDR3nt: TGTGCCAGCAGCCTAACAGGGGAAGGCACTGAAGCTTTCTTT
j_gene: TRBJ1-1
abundance: -
d_gene: TRBD1
v_gene: TRBV27

CDR3aa: CASSFQGGGLADTQYF
CDR3nt: TGTGCCAGCAGCTTTCAAGGGGGTGGTTTGGCAGATACGCAGTATTTT
j_gene: TRBJ2-3
abundance: -
d_gene: -
v_gene: TRBV7-6

CDR3aa: CASSVRGDRYTGELFF
CDR3nt: TGTGCCAGCAGCGTCAGAGGAGATAGGTACACCGGGGAGCTGTTTTTT
j_gene: TRBJ2-2
abundance: -
d_gene: -
v_gene: TRBV6-6

CDR3aa: CASSFPGTQSYEQYF
CDR3nt: TGTGCCAGCAGCTTCCCCGGGACACAATCCTACGAGCAGTACTTC
j_gene: TRBJ2-7
abundance: -
d_gene: -
v_gene: TRBV5-5

CDR3aa: CASSEWLGPYNEQFF
CDR3nt: TGTGCCAGCAGTGAATGGTTGGGGCCCTACAATGAGCAGTTCTTC
j_gene: TRBJ2-1
abundance: -
d_gene: -
v_gene: TRBV2

CDR3aa: CASSAQGRAEAFF
CDR3nt: TGTGCCAGCAGTGCACAGGGGAGAGCTGAAGCTTTCTTT
j_gene: TRBJ1-1
abundance: -
d_gene: TRBD1
v_gene: TRBV6-5

CDR3aa: CASRRTRDRERHEQYF
CDR3nt: TGTGCCAGCAGGAGGACCCGGGACAGGGAACGCCACGAGCAGTACTTC
j_gene: TRBJ2-7
abundance: -
d_gene: TRBD1
v_gene: TRBV2

CDR3aa: CASSLRGQETQYF
CDR3nt: TGTGCCAGTAGTTTACGGGGGCAAGAGACCCAGTACTTC
j_gene: TRBJ2-5
abundance: -
d_gene: -
v_gene: TRBV19

CDR3aa: CASSSRLAASYNEQFF
CDR3nt: TGTGCCAGCAGTTCTAGACTAGCGGCCTCCTACAATGAGCAGTTCTTC
j_gene: TRBJ2-1
abundance: few
d_gene: TRBD2
v_gene: TRBV6-5

CDR3aa: CASVLDYGYTF
CDR3nt: TGTGCCAGCGTATTAGACTATGGCTACACCTTC
j_gene: TRBJ1-2
abundance: -
d_gene: -
v_gene: TRBV2